The present entry profiles one TCR beta chain with its context. This record belongs to a study of T cells expressing NK-cell markers. About the study: It was sorted CD3+CD56+NKG2C+, CD3+CD56+NKG2C- and CD3+CD56-NKG2C+ T cells that supplied the TCR beta repertoires.

TCRdb reworked the 5' RACE reads into one entry per CDR3 protein, no DNA. The sample has some 460,000 distinct CDR3 sequences. The clonotype originates from a woman in her forties or fifties in good health. The sequencing sample was made of blood T cells: a sorted CD56 or NKG2C T cell subset, CD4+ or CD8+ T cells, or bulk PBMC T cells (not recorded which).

The CDR3 protein is CASSLAQTASDTQYF. This sequence joins TRBV5-6 and TRBJ2-3. CDR1 and CDR2 (germline): SGHDT, YYEEEE. The CDR3 extends over 15 amino acids.